The 29 T cell receptor beta chains given below trace back to one sample, sequenced in a study of cytomegalovirus exposure and HLA in healthy donors. With 60 Vbeta and 13 Jbeta primers, the PCR was carried out. Here immunoSEQ multiplex PCR was the method, and the copy in TCRdb shows in-frame clones only, minus some. The profile shows more than 110,000 clones, over 70% of them singletons. The sequencing input was PBMCs. The receptors shown here come from a middle-aged man in good health and CMV-seropositive.

This chain connects TRBV9 to TRBJ2-7; D is possibly TRBD1 (5 bases). CDR1 and CDR2 (germline): SGDLS, YYNGEE. CDR3 length: 15 amino acids. Trimming shortened V by 3 bases and J by 12 bases, and 25 bases separated the two germline ends. The CDR3, as DNA: TGTGCCAGCAGCGCTCGAGACAGTCGGGCAGCCATGATGTACTTC. Translation gives CASSARDSRAAMMYF.

The rearrangement joins TRBV9 to TRBJ2-7; D is possibly TRBD2 (5 bases). The CDR3 loop spans 15 amino acids. Deletions cut 4 bases from V and 3 bases from J, with 17 bases between. Germline V gene lookup returns CDR1 SGDLS and CDR2 YYNGEE. CDR3 region: CASSPTGSFVYEQYF. The CDR3 DNA sequence: TGTGCCAGCAGCCCAACGGGGTCCTTTGTCTACGAGCAGTACTTC. The full variable domain, its missing parts supplied by reference TRBV9 and TRBJ2-7, is DSGVTQTPKHLITATGQRVTLRCSPRSGDLSVYWYQQSLDQGLQFLIQYYNGEERAKGNILERFSAQQFPDLHSELNLSSLELGDSALYFCASSPTGSFVYEQYFGPGTRLTVT.

V usage is TRBV4-2 and J usage is TRBJ2-4; the match to TRBD2 covers 7 bases. Germline loops: CDR1 LGHNA, CDR2 YNFKEQ. Trimming removed 4 bases from V and 9 bases from J; junction bases left unmatched: 3. This CDR3 spans 12 amino acids. CDR3 sequence reads: CASSPRGGIQYF. The DNA of the CDR3 is TGTGCCAGCAGCCCCCGCGGGGGCATTCAGTACTTC.

This chain uses TRBV5-5 with TRBJ1-4; 9 bases are a match to TRBD1. The length of the CDR3 is 15 residues. Germline-derived CDR1 and CDR2 are SGHKS and YYEKEE (reference sequence). With 4 bases clipped from V and 5 bases from J, the junction kept 6 bases outside the gene matches. CDR3 DNA: TGTGCCAGCAGCGCGACAGGGGGGCAAAATGAAAAACTGTTTTTT. Protein product: CASSATGGQNEKLFF.

In nucleotides, the CDR3 is TGTGCCAGCAGTTCCTTTTCACAGGGCTACACCTTC. Protein: CASSSFSQGYTF. The chain recombines TRBV28 with TRBJ1-2; D gene ambiguous. Trimming stripped 4 bases from V and 8 bases from J, with 11 bases between. This CDR3 has 12 residues. Per germline, CDR1 MDHEN and CDR2 SYDVKM.

V gene TRBV19 combines with J gene TRBJ2-1, with 9 bases fitting TRBD1. Germline CDR1 LNHDA, CDR2 SQIVND (reference sequence). The CDR3 has 15 residues. V shed 4 bases, J shed 8 bases, and the junction held 9 bases outside the gene matches. The CDR3 coding sequence is TGTGCCAGTAGTACCTCCGGGACAGGGAGGCATGAGCAGTTCTTC. Residues: CASSTSGTGRHEQFF.

The chain couples TRBV2 to TRBJ2-7, with 7 nucleotides matching TRBD1. The germline CDR1 and CDR2 sequences are SNHLY and FYNNEI. The ends lost 7 bases at V and 5 bases at J; junction bases unmatched: 8. The CDR3 totals 13 residues. The CDR3 bases are TGTGCCAGCAAAGACCGGACAGGCAACGAGCAGTACTTC. Translating it yields CASKDRTGNEQYF.

V usage is TRBV10-3 and J usage is TRBJ2-5; TRBD2 matches at 11 bases. The J segment lost 2 bases and the V segment lost 3 bases, leaving 2 bases of the junction unmatched. This CDR3 comprises 15 residues. Germline loops: CDR1 ENHRY, CDR2 SYGVKD. The CDR3 sequence is CAISELAGAQETQYF. In nucleotides, the CDR3 is TGTGCCATCAGTGAACTAGCGGGGGCTCAAGAGACCCAGTACTTC.

J is TRBJ2-1 and V is TRBV5-1, with 8 nucleotides matching TRBD2. CDR1 SGHRS and CDR2 YFSETQ come from the germline V gene. The CDR3 extends over 15 amino acids. Trimming removed 7 bases from V and 0 bases from J; junction bases left unmatched: 6. The CDR3, as DNA: TGCGCCAGCGCGCGGCGGGGGGACTCCTACAATGAGCAGTTCTTC. It translates to CASARRGDSYNEQFF.

This rearrangement joins TRBV30 to TRBJ2-2; D is possibly TRBD1 (5 bases). CDR1 GTSNPN and CDR2 SVGIG come from the germline V gene (reference sequence). Deletions cut 4 bases from V and 2 bases from J, with 8 bases between. CDR3 length equals 13 residues. DNA for the CDR3: TGTGCCTGGACAGGGAAAAACACCGGGGAGCTGTTTTTT. As protein: CAWTGKNTGELFF. The complete variable domain, with remaining parts taken from reference TRBV30 and TRBJ2-2, reads SQTIHQWPATLVQPVGSPLSLECTVEGTSNPNLYWYRQAAGRGLQLLFYSVGIGQISSEVPQNLSASRPQDRQFILSSKKLLLSDSGFYLCAWTGKNTGELFFGEGSRLTVL.

This sequence joins TRBV19 and TRBJ1-6; D call uncertain. Per germline, CDR1 LNHDA and CDR2 SQIVND (reference sequence). The V end was cut by 6 bases, the J end by 6 bases, with 15 bases between. This CDR3 spans 15 amino acids. Here the CDR3 DNA reads TGTGCCAGTAGCCCCTGGGCTATAGGTAATTCACCCCTCCACTTT. Translating it yields CASSPWAIGNSPLHF.

The rearrangement joins TRBV19 to TRBJ1-5, with D possibly TRBD1 on 6 matching bases. V gave up 6 bases and J gave up 3 bases, with 18 bases separating them. This CDR3 contains 16 residues. The V gene's germline CDR1 is LNHDA and CDR2 SQIVND (reference sequence). The CDR3 coding sequence is TGTGCCAGTAGGAAAGCCGTCGGACAGAACAATCAGCCCCAGCATTTT. Translated: CASRKAVGQNNQPQHF.

This chain uses TRBV9 with TRBJ1-2, with 7 nucleotides matching TRBD1. Looked up from germline, CDR1 is SGDLS and CDR2 is YYNGEE. This CDR3 region has 14 residues. After removal of 3 bases from V and 2 bases from J, the junction contained 4 bases not matched to a gene. The CDR3 protein is CASSGQGWNYGYTF. The CDR3 bases are TGTGCCAGCAGCGGACAGGGATGGAACTATGGCTACACCTTC.

The chain is built from TRBV7-2 and TRBJ2-5, with D maybe TRBD2 (6 bases). V lost 4 bases and J 4 bases, leaving 16 bases between the germline ends. The germline V gene encodes CDR1 SGHTA and CDR2 FQGNSA. The CDR3 has 15 amino acids. The CDR3 DNA reads TGTGCCAGCAGCTCAACTAGCTCGCGGGCAGAGACCCAGTACTTC. Its translation: CASSSTSSRAETQYF.

V gene TRBV6-4 combines with J gene TRBJ2-2, with a tentative D call TRBD1 (6 bases). V lost 4 bases to trimming and J lost 2 bases, with 17 bases between them. Germline V gives CDR1 MRHNA, CDR2 SNTAGT. CDR3 length: 17 amino acids. The CDR3 loop is CASSVRSSGVNTGELFF. The CDR3 nucleotides read TGTGCCAGCAGTGTGAGGTCGTCAGGGGTTAACACCGGGGAGCTGTTTTTT.

DNA of the CDR3: TGTGCCAGTAGTACGGGGACAGGGGGCGTTAGAACTGAAGCTTTCTTT. As protein: CASSTGTGGVRTEAFF. The chain links TRBV19 to TRBJ1-1; TRBD1 agrees at 12 bases. The germline V gene encodes CDR1 LNHDA and CDR2 SQIVND (reference sequence). V lost 4 bases and J lost 5; bases outside the gene matches: 8. The CDR3 totals 16 residues.

Written as DNA, the CDR3 is TGTGCCAGCAGTTCAGTGACACAGAGTGGCTACACCTTC. This gives the protein CASSSVTQSGYTF. The V and J genes are TRBV28 and TRBJ1-2; D gene uncertain. CDR1 and CDR2 (germline): MDHEN, SYDVKM. The CDR3 covers 13 residues. V was pared by 4 bases and J by 7 bases, with 13 bases between.

This clone was observed once. This rearrangement joins TRBV4-3 to TRBJ2-5; 9 bases line up with TRBD1. The DNA end lines up better with TRBJ2-7; the J call may be wrong. CDR1 LGHNA and CDR2 YSLEER come from the germline V gene. CDR3 size: 14 residues. DNA of the CDR3: TGCGCCAGCAGCCAAGAGACAGGGGGTTACGAGCAGTACTTC. Protein product: CASSQETGGYEQYF.

This chain connects TRBV7-9 to TRBJ1-2; TRBD1 matches at 10 bases. From germline, CDR1 is SEHNR and CDR2 FQNEAQ (reference sequence). The V gene end was trimmed by 1 base and the J gene end by 6 bases; junction bases not matched to a gene: 2. The CDR3 has 14 residues. The CDR3 bases are TGTGCCAGCAGCTTAGGTGGGACAGGGGATGGCTACACCTTC. Amino acid sequence: CASSLGGTGDGYTF.

The chain carries TRBV12-5 and TRBJ1-1; D perhaps matches TRBD1 (5 bases). V lost 6 bases, J lost 3 bases, and 14 bases lay in between. Germline V gene sequence: CDR1 LGHNT, CDR2 FRNRAP. The CDR3 extends over 14 amino acids. The CDR3 DNA is TGTGCTAGTGGGTGGGGCGGGATGCACACTGAAGCTTTCTTT. Residues: CASGWGGMHTEAFF.

V and J are TRBV13 and TRBJ2-7; 8 nucleotides match TRBD2. The CDR3 covers 17 residues. J gave up 7 bases and V 5 bases, and 19 bases lay outside the gene matches. Germline lookup yields CDR1 PRHDT and CDR2 FYEKMQ (reference sequence). CDR3 sequence reads: CASSRGGNNLVLWEQYF. CDR3 DNA sequence: TGTGCCAGCAGCCGCGGGGGGAACAACCTCGTCTTGTGGGAGCAGTACTTC.

The chain combines TRBV5-1 with TRBJ2-7; D might be TRBD1 (6 bases). The CDR3 is 15 residues long. The V end was cut by 0 bases, the J end by 7 bases, with 17 bases between. The germline V gene has CDR1 SGHRS and CDR2 YFSETQ. In nucleotides, the CDR3 is TGCGCCAGCAGCTTGGGGGCCACAGGGCTGGGAGAGCAGTACTTC. It specifies CASSLGATGLGEQYF.

The V call is TRBV9, the J call TRBJ2-1, with D tentatively TRBD1 (7 bases). V gave up 0 bases and J gave up 7 bases, with 20 bases separating them. Germline V gene lookup returns CDR1 SGDLS and CDR2 YYNGEE. The CDR3 sequence is 17 residues long. CDR3 DNA sequence: TGTGCCAGCAGCGTAGAAGGGGGCGGAGGGGTCCCAAATGAGCAGTTCTTC. Amino acids: CASSVEGGGGVPNEQFF. Complete variable domain (other parts from reference TRBV9 and TRBJ2-1): DSGVTQTPKHLITATGQRVTLRCSPRSGDLSVYWYQQSLDQGLQFLIQYYNGEERAKGNILERFSAQQFPDLHSELNLSSLELGDSALYFCASSVEGGGGVPNEQFFGPGTRLTVL.

The chain links TRBV2 to TRBJ2-1; possible D gene TRBD2, 6 bases. Germline CDR1 reads SNHLY; CDR2 reads FYNNEI. There are 13 residues in the CDR3. V lost 3 bases and J lost 11, with 14 bases in between. The CDR3 DNA sequence: TGTGCCAGCAGTGACCCCGGGACTCCAAAGCAGTTCTTC. It yields the protein CASSDPGTPKQFF.

The table lists this clone with a count of one. V usage is TRBV7-3 and J usage is TRBJ1-1, with a tentative D call TRBD1 (6 bases). The CDR3 has 15 amino acids. Deletions cut 5 bases from V and 3 bases from J, with 16 bases between. Germline values: CDR1 SGHTA, CDR2 FQGTGA. CDR3 loop: CASSPKGVVYTEAFF. Here the CDR3 DNA reads TGTGCCAGCAGCCCAAAGGGGGTAGTTTACACTGAAGCTTTCTTT.

V and J are TRBV5-1 and TRBJ2-7; 7 nucleotides match TRBD2. From germline, CDR1 is SGHRS and CDR2 YFSETQ. V shed 5 bases and J 2 bases; nucleotides not matched to a gene: 19. CDR3 length equals 18 residues. The CDR3 is CASRDAIGGGSFPYEQYF. The CDR3 DNA is TGCGCCAGCAGGGACGCTATAGGTGGCGGGAGTTTTCCCTACGAGCAGTACTTC.

The chain uses TRBV27 and TRBJ2-7; D possibly corresponds to TRBD2 (5 bases). Germline V gives CDR1 MNHEY, CDR2 SMNVEV (reference sequence). V was trimmed by 5 bases and J by 3 bases, leaving 8 bases between them. CDR3 length: 12 residues. This chain's CDR3 is CASSAEVYEQYF. DNA of the CDR3: TGTGCCAGCAGTGCGGAGGTCTACGAGCAGTACTTC.

V is TRBV5-1 and J is TRBJ1-2, with D possibly TRBD1 on 5 matching bases. CDR3 length: 16 amino acids. Germline V gene sequence: CDR1 SGHRS, CDR2 YFSETQ. Trimming pared 0 bases from V and 2 bases from J, leaving 14 bases between. CDR3 sequence reads: CASSLEAGPGNYGYTF. The CDR3 nucleotides are TGCGCCAGCAGCTTGGAAGCGGGCCCAGGGAACTATGGCTACACCTTC.

The genes are TRBV7-6 and TRBJ2-7; 9 nucleotides match TRBD1. This CDR3 has 16 residues. Germline CDR1 and CDR2: SGHVS and FNYEAQ. V was clipped by 3 bases and J by 3 bases; unmatched bases: 9. CDR3 region: CASSLAPGQGYYEQYF. In DNA form, the CDR3 reads TGTGCCAGCAGCTTGGCGCCGGGACAGGGTTACTACGAGCAGTACTTC.